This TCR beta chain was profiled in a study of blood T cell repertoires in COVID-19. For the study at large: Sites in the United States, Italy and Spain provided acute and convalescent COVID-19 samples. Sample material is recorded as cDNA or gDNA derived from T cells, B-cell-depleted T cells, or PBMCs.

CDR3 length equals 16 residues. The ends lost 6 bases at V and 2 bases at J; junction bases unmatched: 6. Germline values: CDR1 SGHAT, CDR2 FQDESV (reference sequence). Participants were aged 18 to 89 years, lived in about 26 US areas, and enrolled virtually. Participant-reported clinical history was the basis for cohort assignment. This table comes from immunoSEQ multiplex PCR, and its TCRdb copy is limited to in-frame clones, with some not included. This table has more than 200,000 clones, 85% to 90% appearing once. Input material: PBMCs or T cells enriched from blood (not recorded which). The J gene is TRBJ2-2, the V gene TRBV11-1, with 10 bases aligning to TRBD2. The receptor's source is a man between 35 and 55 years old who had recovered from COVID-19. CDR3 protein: CASRPRTSGNTGELFF. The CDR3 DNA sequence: TGTGCCAGCAGACCTAGGACTAGCGGAAACACCGGGGAGCTGTTTTTT.